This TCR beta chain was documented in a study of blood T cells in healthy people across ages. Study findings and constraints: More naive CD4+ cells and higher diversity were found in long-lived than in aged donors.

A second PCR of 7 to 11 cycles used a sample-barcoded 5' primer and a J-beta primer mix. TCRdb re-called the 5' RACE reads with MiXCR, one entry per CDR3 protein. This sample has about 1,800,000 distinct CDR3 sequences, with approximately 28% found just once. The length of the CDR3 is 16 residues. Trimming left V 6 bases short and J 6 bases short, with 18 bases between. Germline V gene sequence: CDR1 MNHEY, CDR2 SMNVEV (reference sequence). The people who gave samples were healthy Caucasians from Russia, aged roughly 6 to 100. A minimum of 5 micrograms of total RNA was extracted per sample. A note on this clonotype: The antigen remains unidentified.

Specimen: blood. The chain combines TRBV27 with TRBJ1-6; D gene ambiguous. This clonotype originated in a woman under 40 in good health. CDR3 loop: CASRPGMAEGNSPLHF. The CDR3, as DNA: TGTGCCAGCAGGCCGGGGATGGCAGAGGGTAATTCACCCCTCCACTTT.